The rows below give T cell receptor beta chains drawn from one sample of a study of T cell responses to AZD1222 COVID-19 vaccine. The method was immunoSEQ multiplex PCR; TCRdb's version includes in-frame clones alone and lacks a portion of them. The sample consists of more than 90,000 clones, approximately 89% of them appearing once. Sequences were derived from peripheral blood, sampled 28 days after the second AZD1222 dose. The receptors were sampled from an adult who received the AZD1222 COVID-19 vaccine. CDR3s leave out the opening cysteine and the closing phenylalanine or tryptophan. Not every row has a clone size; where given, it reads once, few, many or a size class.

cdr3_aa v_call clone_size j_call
ASSLPLRGPEQF TRBV5-8 - TRBJ2-1
ASSLYMGPLHEQY TRBV6-2/TRBV6-3 - TRBJ2-7
AIWDQGLGYT TRBV10-3 - TRBJ1-2
ASGVAGGSYNEQF TRBV6-5 - TRBJ2-1
ASSLLGTPHEQY TRBV5-1 - TRBJ2-7
ASSSTDRPLYEQY TRBV7-9 - TRBJ2-7
ASSLVIRAEQF TRBV5-4 - TRBJ2-1
ASSQGYLSYEQY TRBV3-1/TRBV3-2 - TRBJ2-7
ASSWRSSYEQY TRBV11-2 - TRBJ2-7
ASSLFSGGYEQY TRBV6-5 - TRBJ2-7
ASSYGLTNTEAF TRBV6-2/TRBV6-3 - TRBJ1-1
ASSLTTEPTYEQY TRBV7-9 - TRBJ2-7
ASSQTGGGQPQH TRBV19 few TRBJ1-5
SAGVRSNTEAF TRBV29-1 once TRBJ1-1
ASSPGQGRNEKLF TRBV7-3 - TRBJ1-4
ASSQVGGSGVNPRTDTQY TRBV4-2 - TRBJ2-3
ASSLGPNTEAF TRBV28 - TRBJ1-1
ASSPVALQGDTQY TRBV7-2 - TRBJ2-3
ASSFVGSGDNEQF TRBV7-2 - TRBJ2-1
ASRMGGGQGNYGYT TRBV19 - TRBJ1-2
ASSQVLGGRYYGYT TRBV4-1 - TRBJ1-2
ASKYLAGDSDTQY TRBV27 - TRBJ2-3
ASSLSRQGRYEQY TRBV7-9 once TRBJ2-7
ASSSPGAPSYEQY TRBV28 - TRBJ2-7
ASSFARQLNTEAF TRBV7-9 - TRBJ1-1
ASSFQGQNYGYT TRBV7-8 - TRBJ1-2
ASSFRAGKRGELF TRBV7-8 - TRBJ2-2
ASSQVKTGELF TRBV3-1/TRBV3-2 - TRBJ2-2
ASSPTAAPYNEQF TRBV9 - TRBJ2-1
ASSSQGANIQY TRBV19 - TRBJ2-4
ASTWDTGELF TRBV7-9 - TRBJ2-2
ASSPAQGAGNEQF TRBV5-1 - TRBJ2-1
ASSPRGDGYYEQY TRBV9 few TRBJ2-7
ASSLGTVYNEQF TRBV7-2 - TRBJ2-1
ASSQDLGQFYEQY TRBV3-1/TRBV3-2 - TRBJ2-7
ASSMQNSNQPQH TRBV7-2 - TRBJ1-5
ASSATGSNSPLH TRBV9 - TRBJ1-6
ASSQLGTGATGELF TRBV5-6 - TRBJ2-2
ASSTSGGLETQY TRBV7-9 - TRBJ2-5
ASSLDRGNQPQH TRBV27 - TRBJ1-5
ASSSITEAF TRBV28 - TRBJ1-1
ASSPRTTWNTEAF TRBV11-2 - TRBJ1-1
ASSILAGNYNEQF TRBV19 - TRBJ2-1
ASSLGGLYYEQY TRBV7-8 - TRBJ2-7
ASSLRAGGANGYT TRBV7-2 once TRBJ1-2
ASSPRRAPGYEQY TRBV7-9 - TRBJ2-7
ASSLAPRNEKLF TRBV5-5 - TRBJ1-4
ASSPGQGGPSGANVLT TRBV7-9 - TRBJ2-6
ASSQVGANDKNIQY TRBV3-1/TRBV3-2 few TRBJ2-4
ASSGDLNSNQPQH TRBV2 - TRBJ1-5
ASRAGAFGYT TRBV19 - TRBJ1-2
ASSSTTGPWNTEAF TRBV18 - TRBJ1-1
ASSQDFGYT TRBV3-1/TRBV3-2 - TRBJ1-2
ASSAGKDYEQY TRBV25-1 - TRBJ2-7
ASSKVRFGDRENYGYT TRBV21-1 - TRBJ1-2